This TCR beta chain was obtained from a study of human T cells and chemical hapten exposure. Across the study: All patients underwent weekly scalp dosing with diphenylcyclopropenone for the full approximately 25-week study.

Regarding time point: patch test 1, 2 weeks after DPC sensitization. The treatment was: therapeutic diphenylcyclopropenone sensitization with weekly scalp DPC. V lost 3 bases to trimming and J lost 9 bases, with 17 bases between them. CDR1 SGHTA and CDR2 FQGNSA come from the germline V gene. This CDR3 spans 14 amino acids. TCRdb passed the RACE reads through MiXCR, listing each CDR3 protein once. The sample shows tens of thousands of distinct CDR3 sequences, 30% to 35% of them seen only once. The sequencing used whole blood, collected in connection with sensitization to the hapten diphenylcyclopropenone (DPC). This clonotype originated in a man aged 35 to 55 with alopecia areata. Some clones in this sample may be carry-over from other donors' samples. V and J are TRBV7-2 and TRBJ2-5; possible D gene TRBD1, 6 bases. This CDR3 reads CASSFRVGGPAQYF. The DNA for the CDR3 is TGTGCCAGCAGCTTTCGGGTAGGGGGTCCGGCCCAGTACTTC.